This entry lists 2 T cell receptor beta chains sequenced from one sample in a study of T-cell memory formation after mild COVID-19. TCRdb passed the 5' RACE reads through MiXCR, listing each CDR3 protein once. Of under 450,000 distinct CDR3 sequences listed, about 15% are singletons. Sequencing was carried out using PBMCs or a T cell subset sorted from them (not recorded which). These receptors were obtained from a man between 18 and 35 years old who had mild COVID-19 (a few samples of this study predate the infection). Cell type and time point are not known.

Only a few counts were recorded for this clonotype. The V and J genes are TRBV27 and TRBJ1-1; D is unresolved. Germline CDR1 and CDR2: MNHEY and SMNVEV (reference sequence). The CDR3 spans 12 residues. V lost 6 bases and J lost 1, with 6 bases in between. The CDR3 region has the DNA TGTGCCAGCAGGTTGGGGAACACTGAAGCTTTCTTT. Translating gives CASRLGNTEAFF.

The gene calls are TRBV5-8 and TRBJ1-3, with D perhaps TRBD1 (5 bases). Germline V lookup: CDR1 SGHTS, CDR2 YDEGEE. Trimming removed 4 bases from V and 4 bases from J, with 15 bases in between. CDR3 length: 15 residues. DNA for the CDR3: TGTGCCAGCAGCCCCTCGCCGGGGCCAGGAAACACCATATATTTT. Translation gives CASSPSPGPGNTIYF.